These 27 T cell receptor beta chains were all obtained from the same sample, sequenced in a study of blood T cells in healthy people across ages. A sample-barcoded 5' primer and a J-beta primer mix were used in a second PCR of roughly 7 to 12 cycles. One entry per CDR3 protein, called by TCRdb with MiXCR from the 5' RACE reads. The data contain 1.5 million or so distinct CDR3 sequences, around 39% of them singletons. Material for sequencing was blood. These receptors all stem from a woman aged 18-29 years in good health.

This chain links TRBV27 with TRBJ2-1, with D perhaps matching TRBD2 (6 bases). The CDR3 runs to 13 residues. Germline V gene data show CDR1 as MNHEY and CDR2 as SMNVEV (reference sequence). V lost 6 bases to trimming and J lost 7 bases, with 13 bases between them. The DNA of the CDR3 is TGTGCCAGCAGGGCACTAGCCTGGAATGAGCAGTTCTTC. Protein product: CASRALAWNEQFF.

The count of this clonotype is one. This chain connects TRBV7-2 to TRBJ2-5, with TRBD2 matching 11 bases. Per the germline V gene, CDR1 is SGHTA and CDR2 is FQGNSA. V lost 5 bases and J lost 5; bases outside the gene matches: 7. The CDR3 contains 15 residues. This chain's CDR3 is CASSTLAGGGETQYF. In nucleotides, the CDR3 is TGTGCCAGCAGCACCCTAGCGGGGGGCGGGGAGACCCAGTACTTC.

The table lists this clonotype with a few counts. This chain's CDR3 is CANRDPTFPEQYF. CDR3 DNA: TGTGCCAACCGGGACCCGACCTTCCCCGAGCAGTACTTC. The V and J genes are TRBV12-3 or TRBV12-4 and TRBJ2-7, with D possibly called TRBD1 or TRBD2 (5 bases each). This CDR3 has 13 amino acids. V gave up 10 bases and J gave up 6 bases, with 19 bases separating them.

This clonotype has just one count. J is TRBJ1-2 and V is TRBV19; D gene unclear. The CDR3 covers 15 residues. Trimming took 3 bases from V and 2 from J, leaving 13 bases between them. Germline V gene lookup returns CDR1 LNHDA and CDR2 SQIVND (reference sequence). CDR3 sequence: CASSINPGTNYGYTF. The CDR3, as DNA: TGTGCCAGTAGTATTAATCCGGGAACCAACTATGGCTACACCTTC.

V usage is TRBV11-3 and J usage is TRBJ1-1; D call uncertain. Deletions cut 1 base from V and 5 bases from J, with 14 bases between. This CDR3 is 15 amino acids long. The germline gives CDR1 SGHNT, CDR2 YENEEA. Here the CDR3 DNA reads TGTGCCAGCAGCTTAGGAGCGGGGTCGGGGACTGAAGCTTTCTTT. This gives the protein CASSLGAGSGTEAFF.

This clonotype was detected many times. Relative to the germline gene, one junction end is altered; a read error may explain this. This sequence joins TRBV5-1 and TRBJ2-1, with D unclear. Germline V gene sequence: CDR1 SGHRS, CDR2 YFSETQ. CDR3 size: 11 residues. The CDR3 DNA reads TGTGCCAGCAGTAGGGACAATGAGCAGTTCTTC. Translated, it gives CASSRDNEQFF.

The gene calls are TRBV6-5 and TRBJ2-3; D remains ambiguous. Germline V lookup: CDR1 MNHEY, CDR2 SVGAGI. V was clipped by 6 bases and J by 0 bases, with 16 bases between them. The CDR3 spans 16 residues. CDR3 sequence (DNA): TGTGCCAGCAGCCAACCAACGGGCCGGAGCACAGATACGCAGTATTTT. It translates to CASSQPTGRSTDTQYF.

The CDR3, as DNA: TGTGCCAGCAGCTTCGTGCTGGACAGGAAGAACACTGAAGCTTTCTTT. This encodes CASSFVLDRKNTEAFF. The rearrangement uses TRBV11-2 and TRBJ1-1, with TRBD1 identical over 7 bases. The CDR3 is 16 residues long. In germline, CDR1 is SGHAT, CDR2 FQNNGV. V shed 3 bases, J shed 1 base, and the junction held 8 bases outside the gene matches.

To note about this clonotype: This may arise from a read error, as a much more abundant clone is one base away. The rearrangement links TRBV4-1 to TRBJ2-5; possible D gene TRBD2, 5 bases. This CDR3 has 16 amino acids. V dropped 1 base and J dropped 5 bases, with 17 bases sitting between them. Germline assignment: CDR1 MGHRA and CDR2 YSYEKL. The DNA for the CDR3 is TGCGCCAGCAGCCAAGTAGAGGGCTTGTCACGGGAGACCCAGTACTTC. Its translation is CASSQVEGLSRETQYF.

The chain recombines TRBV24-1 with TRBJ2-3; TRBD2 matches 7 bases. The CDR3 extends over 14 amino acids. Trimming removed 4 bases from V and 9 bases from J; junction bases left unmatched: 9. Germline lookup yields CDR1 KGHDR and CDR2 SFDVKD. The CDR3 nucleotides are TGTGCCACCAGTGACAACCGGGCGGGAGAGACGCAGTATTTT. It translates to CATSDNRAGETQYF.

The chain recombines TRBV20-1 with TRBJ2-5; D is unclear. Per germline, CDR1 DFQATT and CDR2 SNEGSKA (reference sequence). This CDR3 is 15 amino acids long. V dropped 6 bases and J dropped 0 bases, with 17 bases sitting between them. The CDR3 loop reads CSAPEVSWYQETQYF. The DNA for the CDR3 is TGCAGTGCCCCCGAGGTCAGTTGGTACCAAGAGACCCAGTACTTC.

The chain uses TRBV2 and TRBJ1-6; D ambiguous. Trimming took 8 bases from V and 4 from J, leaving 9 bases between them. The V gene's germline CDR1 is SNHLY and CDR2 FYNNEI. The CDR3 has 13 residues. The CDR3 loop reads CASVDQYNSPLHF. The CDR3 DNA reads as TGTGCCAGCGTTGACCAATATAATTCACCCCTCCACTTT.

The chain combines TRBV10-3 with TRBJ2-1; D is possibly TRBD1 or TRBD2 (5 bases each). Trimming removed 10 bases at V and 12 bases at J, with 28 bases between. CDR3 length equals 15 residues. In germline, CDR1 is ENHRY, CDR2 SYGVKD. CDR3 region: CASMGRTDYNEWQFF. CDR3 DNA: TGTGCCAGCATGGGACGGACCGATTACAATGAGTGGCAGTTCTTC.

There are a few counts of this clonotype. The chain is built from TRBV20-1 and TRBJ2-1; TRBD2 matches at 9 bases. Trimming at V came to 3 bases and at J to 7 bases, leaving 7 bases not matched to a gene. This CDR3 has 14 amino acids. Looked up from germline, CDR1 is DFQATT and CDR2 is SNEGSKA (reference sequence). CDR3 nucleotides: TGCAGTGCTAGCAATCGCGGGAGGGGGAATGAGCAGTTCTTC. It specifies CSASNRGRGNEQFF.

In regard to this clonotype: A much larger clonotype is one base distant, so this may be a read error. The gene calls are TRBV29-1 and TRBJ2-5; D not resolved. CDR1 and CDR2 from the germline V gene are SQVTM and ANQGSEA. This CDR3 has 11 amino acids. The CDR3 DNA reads TGCAGCGTTTTCGCCCAAGAGGCCCAGTACTTC. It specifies CSVFAQEAQYF.

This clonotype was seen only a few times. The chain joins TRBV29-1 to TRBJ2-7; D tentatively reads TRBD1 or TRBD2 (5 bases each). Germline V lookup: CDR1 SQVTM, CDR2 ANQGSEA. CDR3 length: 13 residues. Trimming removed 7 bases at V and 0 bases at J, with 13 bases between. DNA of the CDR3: TGCAGCGCGCTCGGGGCAGGCTCCTACGAGCAGTACTTC. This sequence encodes CSALGAGSYEQYF.

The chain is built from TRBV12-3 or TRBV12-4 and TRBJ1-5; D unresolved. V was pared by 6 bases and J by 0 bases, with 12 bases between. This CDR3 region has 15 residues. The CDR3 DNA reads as TGTGCCAGCAGCTCTCCCCTATATAGCAATCAGCCCCAGCATTTT. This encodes CASSSPLYSNQPQHF.

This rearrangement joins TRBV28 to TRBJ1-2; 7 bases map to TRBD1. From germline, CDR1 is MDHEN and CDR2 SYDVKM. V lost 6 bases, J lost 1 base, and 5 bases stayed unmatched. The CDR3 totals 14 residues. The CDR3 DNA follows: TGTGCCAGCAGCATCCGGGACAGTAACTATGGCTACACCTTC. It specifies CASSIRDSNYGYTF.

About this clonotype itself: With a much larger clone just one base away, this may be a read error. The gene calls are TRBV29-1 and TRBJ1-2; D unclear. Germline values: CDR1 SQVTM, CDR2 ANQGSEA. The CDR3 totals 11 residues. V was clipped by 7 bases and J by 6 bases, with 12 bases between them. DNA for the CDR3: TGCAGCGCTGCGAATCTCGATGGCTACACCTTC. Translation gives CSAANLDGYTF.

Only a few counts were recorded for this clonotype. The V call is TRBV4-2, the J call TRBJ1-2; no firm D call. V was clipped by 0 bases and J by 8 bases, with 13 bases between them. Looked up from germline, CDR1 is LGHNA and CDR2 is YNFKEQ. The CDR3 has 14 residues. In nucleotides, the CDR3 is TGTGCCAGCAGCCAAGATTCCGGCATCTGGGGCTACACCTTC. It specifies CASSQDSGIWGYTF.

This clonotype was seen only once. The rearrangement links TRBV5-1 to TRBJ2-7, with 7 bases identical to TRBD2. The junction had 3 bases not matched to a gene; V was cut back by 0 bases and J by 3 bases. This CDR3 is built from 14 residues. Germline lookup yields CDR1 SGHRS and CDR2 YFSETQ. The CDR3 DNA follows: TGCGCCAGCAGCTTGGGGGTAGCGGGCTACGAGCAGTACTTC. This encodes CASSLGVAGYEQYF.

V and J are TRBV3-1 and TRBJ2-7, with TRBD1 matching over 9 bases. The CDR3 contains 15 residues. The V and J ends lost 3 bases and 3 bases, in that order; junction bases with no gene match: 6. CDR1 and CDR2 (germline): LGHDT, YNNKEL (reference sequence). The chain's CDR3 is CASSHTTGGLYEQYF. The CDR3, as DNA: TGTGCCAGCAGCCACACAACAGGGGGCCTCTACGAGCAGTACTTC.

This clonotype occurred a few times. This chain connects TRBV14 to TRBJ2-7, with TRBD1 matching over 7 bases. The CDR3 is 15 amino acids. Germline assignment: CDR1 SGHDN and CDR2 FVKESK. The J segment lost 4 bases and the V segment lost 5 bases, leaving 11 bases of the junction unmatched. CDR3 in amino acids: CASSYLTGTVYEQYF. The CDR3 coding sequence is TGTGCCAGCAGCTACCTAACCGGGACAGTTTACGAGCAGTACTTC.

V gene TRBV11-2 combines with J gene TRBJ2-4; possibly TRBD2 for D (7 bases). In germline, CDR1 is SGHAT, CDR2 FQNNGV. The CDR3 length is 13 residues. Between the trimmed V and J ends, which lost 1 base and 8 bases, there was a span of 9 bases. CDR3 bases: TGTGCCAGCAGCTTAGGAGGGGGGGACATTCAGTACTTC. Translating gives CASSLGGGDIQYF.

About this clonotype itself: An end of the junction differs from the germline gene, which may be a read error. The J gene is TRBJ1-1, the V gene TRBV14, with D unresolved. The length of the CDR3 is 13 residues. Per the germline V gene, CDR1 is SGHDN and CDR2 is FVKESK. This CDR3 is CASSHRMNTVAFF. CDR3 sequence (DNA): TGTGCCAGCAGCCACAGGATGAACACTGTAGCTTTCTTT.

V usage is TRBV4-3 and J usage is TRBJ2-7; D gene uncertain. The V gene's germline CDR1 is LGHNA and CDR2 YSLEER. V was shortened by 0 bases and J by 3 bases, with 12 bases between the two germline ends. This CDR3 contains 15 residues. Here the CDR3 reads CASSQDQSAIYEQYF. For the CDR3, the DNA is TGCGCCAGCAGCCAAGATCAATCAGCCATCTACGAGCAGTACTTC.

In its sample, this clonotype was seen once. The CDR3 here is CASTLEREGIYNEQFF. The CDR3 DNA reads as TGTGCCAGCACTTTAGAGCGGGAGGGGATCTACAATGAGCAGTTCTTC. V is TRBV6-4 and J is TRBJ2-1; 10 bases line up with TRBD2. This CDR3 has 16 amino acids. Germline assignment: CDR1 MRHNA and CDR2 SNTAGT. V was clipped by 7 bases and J by 3 bases; unmatched bases: 9.